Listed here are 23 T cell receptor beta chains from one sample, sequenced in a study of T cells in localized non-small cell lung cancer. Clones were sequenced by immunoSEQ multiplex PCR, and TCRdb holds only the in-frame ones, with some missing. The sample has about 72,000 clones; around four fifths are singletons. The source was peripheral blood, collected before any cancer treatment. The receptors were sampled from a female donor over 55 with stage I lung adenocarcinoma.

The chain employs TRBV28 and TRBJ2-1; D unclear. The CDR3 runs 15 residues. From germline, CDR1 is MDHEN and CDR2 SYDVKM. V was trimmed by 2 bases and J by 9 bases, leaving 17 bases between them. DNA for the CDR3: TGTGCCAGCAGTTTAGTGGTCAGCCGAAGCAGTGAGCAGTTCTTC. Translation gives CASSLVVSRSSEQFF.

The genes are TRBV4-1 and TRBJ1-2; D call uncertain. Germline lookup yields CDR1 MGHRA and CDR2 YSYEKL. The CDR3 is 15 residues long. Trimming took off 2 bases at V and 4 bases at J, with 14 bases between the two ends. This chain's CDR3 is CASSQSGDYRYGYTF. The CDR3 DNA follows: TGCGCCAGCAGCCAATCTGGCGACTATCGCTATGGCTACACCTTC.

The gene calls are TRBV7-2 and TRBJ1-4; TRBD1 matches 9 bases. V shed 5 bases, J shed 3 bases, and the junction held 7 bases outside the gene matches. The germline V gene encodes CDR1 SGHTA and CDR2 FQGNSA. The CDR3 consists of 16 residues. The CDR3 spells CASSKTGGWPNEKLFF. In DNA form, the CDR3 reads TGTGCCAGCAGCAAGACAGGGGGGTGGCCTAATGAAAAACTGTTTTTT.

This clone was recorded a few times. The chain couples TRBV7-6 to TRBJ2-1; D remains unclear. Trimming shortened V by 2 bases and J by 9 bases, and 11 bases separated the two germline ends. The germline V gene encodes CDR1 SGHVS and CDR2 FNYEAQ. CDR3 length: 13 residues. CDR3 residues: CASSLIIFGEQFF. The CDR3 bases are TGTGCCAGCAGCTTAATAATCTTTGGTGAGCAGTTCTTC.

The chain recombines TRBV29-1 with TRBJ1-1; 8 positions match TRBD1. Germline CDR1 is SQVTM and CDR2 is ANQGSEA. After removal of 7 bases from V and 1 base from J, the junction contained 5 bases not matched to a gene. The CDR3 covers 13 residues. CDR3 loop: CSGGTGENTEAFF. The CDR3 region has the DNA TGCAGCGGAGGGACAGGTGAGAACACTGAAGCTTTCTTT.

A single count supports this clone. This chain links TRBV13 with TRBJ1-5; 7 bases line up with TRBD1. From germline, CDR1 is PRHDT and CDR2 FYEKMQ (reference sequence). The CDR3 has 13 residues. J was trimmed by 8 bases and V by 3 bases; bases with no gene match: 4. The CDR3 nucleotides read TGTGCCAGCAGCTTGAGGGGGCAAGAGCCCCAGCATTTT. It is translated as CASSLRGQEPQHF.

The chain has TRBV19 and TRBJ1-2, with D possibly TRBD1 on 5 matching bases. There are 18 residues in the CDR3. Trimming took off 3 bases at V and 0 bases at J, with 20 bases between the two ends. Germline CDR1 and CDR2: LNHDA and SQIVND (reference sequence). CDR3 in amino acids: CASSIIQKTAISNYGYTF. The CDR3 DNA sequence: TGTGCCAGTAGTATTATTCAGAAGACAGCGATCTCTAACTATGGCTACACCTTC.

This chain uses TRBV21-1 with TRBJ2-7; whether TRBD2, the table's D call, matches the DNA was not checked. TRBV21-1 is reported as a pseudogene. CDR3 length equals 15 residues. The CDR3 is CASSEGLYTFKEQYF. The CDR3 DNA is TGTGCCAGCAGCGAGGGACTTTACACTTTTAAAGAGCAGTACTTC.

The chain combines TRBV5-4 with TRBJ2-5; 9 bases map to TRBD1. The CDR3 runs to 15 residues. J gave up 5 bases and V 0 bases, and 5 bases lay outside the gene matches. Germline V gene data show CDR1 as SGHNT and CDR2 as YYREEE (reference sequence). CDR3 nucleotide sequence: TGTGCCAGCAGCTTGGCGGACAGGGGCCGGGAGACCCAGTACTTC. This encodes CASSLADRGRETQYF.

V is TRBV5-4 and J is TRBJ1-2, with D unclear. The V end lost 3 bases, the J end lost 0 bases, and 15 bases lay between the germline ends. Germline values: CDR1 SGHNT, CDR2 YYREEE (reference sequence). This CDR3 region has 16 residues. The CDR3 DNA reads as TGTGCCAGCAGCTCAGATGGTGGGCTGGCTAACTATGGCTACACCTTC. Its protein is CASSSDGGLANYGYTF.

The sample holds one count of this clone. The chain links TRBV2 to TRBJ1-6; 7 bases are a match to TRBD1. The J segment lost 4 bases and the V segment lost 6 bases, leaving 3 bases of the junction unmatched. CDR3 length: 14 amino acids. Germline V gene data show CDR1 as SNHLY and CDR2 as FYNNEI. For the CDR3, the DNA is TGTGCCAGCAGGGCGGGACAGTATAATTCACCCCTCCACTTT. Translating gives CASRAGQYNSPLHF. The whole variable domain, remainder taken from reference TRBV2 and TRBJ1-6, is EPEVTQTPSHQVTQMGQEVILRCVPISNHLYFYWYRQILGQKVEFLVSFYNNEISEKSEIFDDQFSVERPDGSNFTLKIRSTKLEDSAMYFCASRAGQYNSPLHFGNGTRLTVT.

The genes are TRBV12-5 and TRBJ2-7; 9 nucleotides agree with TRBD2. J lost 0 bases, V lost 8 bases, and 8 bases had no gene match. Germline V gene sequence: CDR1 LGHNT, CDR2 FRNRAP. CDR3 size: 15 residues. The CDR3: CASSVAGASSYEQYF. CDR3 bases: TGTGCTAGTTCAGTAGCGGGAGCGAGCTCCTACGAGCAGTACTTC. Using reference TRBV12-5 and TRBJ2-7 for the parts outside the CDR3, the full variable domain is DARVTQTPRHKVTEMGQEVTMRCQPILGHNTVFWYRQTMMQGLELLAYFRNRAPLDDSGMPKDRFSAEMPDATLATLKIQPSEPRDSAVYFCASSVAGASSYEQYFGPGTRLTVT.

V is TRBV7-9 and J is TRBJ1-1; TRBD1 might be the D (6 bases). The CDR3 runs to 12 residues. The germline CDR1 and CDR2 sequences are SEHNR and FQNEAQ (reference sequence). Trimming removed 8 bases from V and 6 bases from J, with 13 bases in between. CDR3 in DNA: TGTGCCAGCCGGCGGGGGGCTTCTGAAGCTTTCTTT. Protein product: CASRRGASEAFF.

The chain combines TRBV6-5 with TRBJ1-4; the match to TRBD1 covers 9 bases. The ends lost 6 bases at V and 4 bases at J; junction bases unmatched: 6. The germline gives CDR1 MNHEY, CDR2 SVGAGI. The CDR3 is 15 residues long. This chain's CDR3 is CASRRQGGGNEKLFF. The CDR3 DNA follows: TGTGCCAGCAGACGACAGGGGGGGGGTAATGAAAAACTGTTTTTT.

The chain's CDR3 is CASRTGTGRQDEQYF. DNA of the CDR3: TGTGCCAGCCGAACCGGGACAGGGAGACAAGACGAGCAGTACTTC. The rearrangement joins TRBV27 to TRBJ2-7; 9 positions agree with TRBD1. V gave up 8 bases and J gave up 5 bases; unmatched junction bases: 13. The CDR3 length is 15 residues. Per the germline V gene, CDR1 is MNHEY and CDR2 is SMNVEV (reference sequence).

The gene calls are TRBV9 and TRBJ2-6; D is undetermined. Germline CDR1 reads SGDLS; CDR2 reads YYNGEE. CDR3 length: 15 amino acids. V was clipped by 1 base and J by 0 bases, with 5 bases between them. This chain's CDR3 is CASSVRLSGANVLTF. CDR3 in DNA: TGTGCCAGCAGCGTACGGCTCTCTGGGGCCAACGTCCTGACTTTC.

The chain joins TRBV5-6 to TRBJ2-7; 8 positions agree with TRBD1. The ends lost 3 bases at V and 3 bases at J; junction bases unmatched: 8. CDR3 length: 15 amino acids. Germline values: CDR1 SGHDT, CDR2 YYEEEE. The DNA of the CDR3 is TGTGCCAGCAGCTCTCGGACAGGGACAGGCTACGAGCAGTACTTC. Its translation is CASSSRTGTGYEQYF.

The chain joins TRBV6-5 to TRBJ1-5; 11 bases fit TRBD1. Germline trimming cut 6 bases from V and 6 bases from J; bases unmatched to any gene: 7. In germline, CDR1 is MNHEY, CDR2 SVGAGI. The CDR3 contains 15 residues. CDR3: CASRETGTGGQPQHF. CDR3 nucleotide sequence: TGTGCCAGCAGGGAAACCGGGACAGGGGGTCAGCCCCAGCATTTT.

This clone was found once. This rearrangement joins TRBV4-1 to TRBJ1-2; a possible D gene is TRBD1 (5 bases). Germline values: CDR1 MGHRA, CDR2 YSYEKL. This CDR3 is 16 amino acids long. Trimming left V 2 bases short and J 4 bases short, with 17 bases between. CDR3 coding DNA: TGCGCCAGCAGCCAACCATTGACGGGGCTCGGCTATGGCTACACCTTC. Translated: CASSQPLTGLGYGYTF.

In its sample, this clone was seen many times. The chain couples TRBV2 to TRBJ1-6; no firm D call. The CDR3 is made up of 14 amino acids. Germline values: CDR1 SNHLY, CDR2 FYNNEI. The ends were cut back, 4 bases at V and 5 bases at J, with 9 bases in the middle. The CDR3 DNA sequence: TGTGCCAGCAGTGGATGGGGAAATAATTCACCCCTCCACTTT. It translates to CASSGWGNNSPLHF.

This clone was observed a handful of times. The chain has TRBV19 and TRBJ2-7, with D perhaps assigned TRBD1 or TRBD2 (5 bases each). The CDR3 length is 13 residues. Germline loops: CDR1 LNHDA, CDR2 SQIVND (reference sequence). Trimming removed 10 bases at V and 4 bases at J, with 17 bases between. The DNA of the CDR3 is TGTGCCACTAGAACCGGGACGTCATACGAGCAGTACTTC. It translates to CATRTGTSYEQYF.

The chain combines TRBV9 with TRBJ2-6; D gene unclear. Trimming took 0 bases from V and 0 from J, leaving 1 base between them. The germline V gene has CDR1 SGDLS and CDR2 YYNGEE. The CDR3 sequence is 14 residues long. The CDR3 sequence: CASSVGSGANVLTF. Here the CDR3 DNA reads TGTGCCAGCAGCGTAGGCTCTGGGGCCAACGTCCTGACTTTC.

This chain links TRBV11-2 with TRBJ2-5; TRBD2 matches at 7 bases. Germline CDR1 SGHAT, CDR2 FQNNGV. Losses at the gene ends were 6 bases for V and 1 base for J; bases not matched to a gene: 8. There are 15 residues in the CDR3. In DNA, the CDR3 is TGTGCCAGCAGAGGACTGAGGACTAGCCAAGAGACCCAGTACTTC. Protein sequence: CASRGLRTSQETQYF.